Sequencing of this T cell receptor beta chain was carried out in a study of a mutant IDH1 vaccine in newly diagnosed glioma (TCRdb year 2021). As for the study more broadly: Eight vaccinations were administered to patients in weeks 1, 3, 5, 7, 11, 15, 19 and 23, corresponding to visits V03 through V10. Prior to enrollment, patients had been given standard therapy consisting of radiotherapy alone, temozolomide alone, or radiochemotherapy with temozolomide, with the combination given to most patients. Of the roughly 34 treated patients, 62.5% were male and around 38% were female, and a mean age of roughly 40 years was recorded. Vaccination was initiated 4-6 weeks after radiotherapy alone, or concurrently with temozolomide cycles in the chemotherapy-containing groups. Longitudinal TCRB deep sequencing was done for some 26 treated patients, wherever samples were available for exploratory analyses. Peripheral blood was drawn at six visits: V03 (baseline), V05, V07, V10, V12 and V13. Study-wide findings and limitations: Availability determined which PBMC samples were chosen for TCRB deep sequencing. Immune responses induced by the vaccine were seen in 90% to 95% of patients across multiple MHC alleles. It was noted by the authors that analyses of patient blood samples could not be reproduced owing to sample limitations. Pseudoprogression seemed to be unrelated to changes in the top peripheral T cell clonotypes found by TCRB sequencing.

Comment on this clone: Its antigen is currently not known. The record has no base qualities; no much larger clone is one base away.

In the paper's terms, the time point label means: week 23, last vaccination. Every vaccine dose consisted of 300 ug of a 20-mer mutant IDH1 peptide in Montanide, administered subcutaneously together with topical imiquimod. Newly diagnosed WHO grade 3 or 4 IDH1-mutant astrocytomas showing loss of nuclear ATRX were present in the donors. The samples were drawn from NOA16, a multicentre, single-arm, open-label phase I trial in Germany that tested a mutant IDH1 peptide vaccine in humans for the first time. Genomic DNA for TCRB sequencing was extracted from EDTA blood using the DNeasy Blood and Tissue Kit. Trimmed from V: 0 bases; trimmed from J: 0 bases; junction bases lacking a gene match: 6. Measured from the cysteine to the phenylalanine, the CDR3 is 16 residues long. Only the CDR3 region is kept as DNA, spanning 48 bases read in frame from base 1. From a lookup of the germline V gene, CDR1 and CDR2 are SGHDT and YYEEEE.

The library was produced with the immunoSEQ multiplex PCR assay. Following the manufacturer's protocol, the hsTCRB Kit was used to amplify rearranged TCR beta chain sequences. Sequencing of TCRB libraries was carried out on an Illumina MiSeq. As for the authors' bioinformatics: Demultiplexing, trimming and gene mapping were performed with the kit vendor's proprietary platform. Held by TCRdb, this immuneACCESS table contains in-frame sequences only and omits some clones. Under half of the omission traces to an unresolved V gene where checked; the cause of the rest is unknown. V and J calls and clone size are given by that table; D and trimming were obtained from the DNA. Across this sample there are tens of thousands of clones, with about four fifths seen only once. The ten largest clones add up to 6.2% of the sample.

The clonotype was recovered from a man aged 35 to 55 with glioma. The receptor chain draws on TRBV5-6 and TRBJ2-7; 7 of the junction bases match TRBD1. The source was PBMCs, collected from a glioma patient whose treatment included an IDH1 peptide vaccine. The DNA reads TGTGCCAGCAGCTTGGGGGGACAGTTTTCCTCCTACGAGCAGTACTTC. Translated, this is CASSLGGQFSSYEQYF.